This TCR beta chain was sequenced in a study of blood T cell repertoires in COVID-19. Only in-frame clones appear in the TCRdb table, and some are missing; sequencing was by immunoSEQ multiplex PCR. The sample holds about 140,000 clones, approximately 88% seen once. This clone turned up a few times. V lost 7 bases, J lost 5 bases, and 7 bases stayed unmatched. This CDR3 contains 13 residues. Germline lookup yields CDR1 MNHEY and CDR2 SVGAGI. The source of this sequence is a woman between 50 and 59 years old with acute or convalescent COVID-19. V gene TRBV6-5 combines with J gene TRBJ2-5; TRBD1 aligns across 7 bases. The source material was peripheral blood. In DNA form, the CDR3 reads TGTGCCAGCAAATCGACAGGGACGGAGACCCAGTACTTC. Its protein is CASKSTGTETQYF.